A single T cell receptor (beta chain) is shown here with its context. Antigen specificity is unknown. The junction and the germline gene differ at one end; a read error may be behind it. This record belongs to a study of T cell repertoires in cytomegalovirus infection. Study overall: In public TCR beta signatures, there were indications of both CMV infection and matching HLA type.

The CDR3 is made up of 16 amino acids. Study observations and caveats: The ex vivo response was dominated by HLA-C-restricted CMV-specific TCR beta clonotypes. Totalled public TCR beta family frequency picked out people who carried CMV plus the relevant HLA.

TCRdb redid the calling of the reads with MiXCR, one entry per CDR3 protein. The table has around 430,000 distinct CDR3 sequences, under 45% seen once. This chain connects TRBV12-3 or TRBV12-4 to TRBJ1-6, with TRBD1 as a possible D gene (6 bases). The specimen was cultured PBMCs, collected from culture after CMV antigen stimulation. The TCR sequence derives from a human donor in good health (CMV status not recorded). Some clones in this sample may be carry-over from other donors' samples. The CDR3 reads CASRATGMAYNSPHHF. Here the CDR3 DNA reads TGTGCCAGCAGGGCTACAGGGATGGCCTATAATTCACCCCACCACTTT.